Below, one T cell receptor beta chain is given with its context. An end of the junction differs from the germline gene, which may be a read error. This entry belongs to a study of T cell repertoires in cytomegalovirus infection. The CDR3 is made up of 20 amino acids. Germline V CDR1 and CDR2: MNHEY, SMNVEV (reference sequence). TCRdb fed the reads into MiXCR, producing one record per CDR3 protein. There are roughly 640,000 distinct CDR3 sequences in the sample; roughly 24% occur only once, and less than 10% lies in the top ten. Material: CD8+ T cells from PBMCs. The V call is TRBV27, the J call TRBJ2-3; 7 nucleotides agree with TRBD2. This clonotype was sampled from a human donor in good health (CMV status not recorded). Some clones in this sample may be carry-over from other donors' samples. For the CDR3, the DNA is TGTGTCAGCAGTCCCCGGGCTAGCGGTTCAAACAATGGGCGATCAGATACGCAGTATTTT. Translated: CVSSPRASGSNNGRSDTQYF.